These 22 T cell receptor beta chains originate from one sample sequenced in a study of blood T cells in healthy people across ages. Sample-barcoded 5' priming and a J-beta primer mix drove a second PCR of roughly 7 to 11 cycles. TCRdb used MiXCR to reprocess the 5' RACE reads, holding one entry per CDR3 protein. The repertoire consists of approximately 800,000 distinct CDR3 sequences, with 55% to 70% occurring once and the leading ten covering 20% to 25%. The sample comprised blood. The receptors stem from a man aged 30 to 45 in good health.

The chain couples TRBV6-2 or TRBV6-3 to TRBJ2-1, with TRBD2 matching over 12 bases. With 5 bases clipped from V and 9 bases from J, the junction kept 8 bases outside the gene matches. Germline loops: CDR1 MNHEY, CDR2 SVGEGT. The CDR3 runs to 15 residues. CDR3 amino acids: CASSPTSGSLSEQFF. The CDR3 DNA reads TGTGCCAGCAGTCCGACTAGCGGGAGTCTTAGTGAGCAGTTCTTC.

The chain joins TRBV10-3 to TRBJ1-4, with unresolved D. The germline V gene has CDR1 ENHRY and CDR2 SYGVKD. The length of the CDR3 is 13 residues. Trimming left V 2 bases short and J 4 bases short, with 5 bases between. In nucleotides, the CDR3 is TGTGCCATCAGTGAGAAGAGTAATGAAAAACTGTTTTTT. It encodes CAISEKSNEKLFF.

This chain links TRBV19 with TRBJ2-1; 9 bases match TRBD2. The CDR3 sequence is 16 residues long. With V trimmed by 4 bases and J by 7 bases, 11 bases remained unmatched. Germline lookup yields CDR1 LNHDA and CDR2 SQIVND (reference sequence). CDR3 DNA sequence: TGTGCCAGTAGTACCACCGGGACTAGCCTGATTAATGAGCAGTTCTTC. It specifies CASSTTGTSLINEQFF.

The chain recombines TRBV7-9 with TRBJ2-3; maybe TRBD2 (5 bases). This CDR3 comprises 14 residues. Between the trimmed V and J ends, which lost 3 bases and 3 bases, there was a span of 10 bases. Germline V gene sequence: CDR1 SEHNR, CDR2 FQNEAQ (reference sequence). This CDR3 is CASSLDSVTDTQYF. The CDR3 DNA follows: TGTGCCAGCAGCTTGGATAGCGTAACAGATACGCAGTATTTT.

This clonotype was observed at least ten times. The chain joins TRBV12-3 or TRBV12-4 to TRBJ2-3; 7 nucleotides align to TRBD1. With V trimmed by 3 bases and J by 5 bases, 5 bases remained unmatched. The CDR3 contains 14 residues. The CDR3 DNA sequence: TGTGCCAGCAGTTTCAGGGGGAGAGGAGATACGCAGTATTTT. Its protein is CASSFRGRGDTQYF.

This chain uses TRBV30 with TRBJ2-4, with D hard to call. With the DNA end fitting TRBJ2-7 better, the J assignment may be wrong. Germline CDR1 reads GTSNPN; CDR2 reads SVGIG (reference sequence). The CDR3 is 12 residues long. CDR3 in DNA: TGTGCCTGTTCACCGAACTCTAACGAGCAGTACTTC. It translates to CACSPNSNEQYF.

This clonotype was counted a few times. This rearrangement joins TRBV4-3 to TRBJ2-6; unclear D gene. This CDR3 region has 18 residues. V was clipped by 0 bases and J by 2 bases, with 14 bases between them. Germline V CDR1 and CDR2: LGHNA, YSLEER. CDR3 amino acids: CASSQDKPWTAGANVLTF. In DNA form, the CDR3 reads TGCGCCAGCAGCCAAGACAAACCCTGGACGGCTGGGGCCAACGTCCTGACTTTC.

V is TRBV4-1 and J is TRBJ1-5, with D uncertain. V was shortened by 4 bases and J by 0 bases, with 10 bases between the two germline ends. This CDR3 is built from 15 residues. CDR1 and CDR2 from the germline V gene are MGHRA and YSYEKL. CDR3 in DNA: TGCGCCAGCAGCCGGAACTCGTATAGCAATCAGCCCCAGCATTTT. The encoded protein is CASSRNSYSNQPQHF.

The chain carries TRBV20-1 and TRBJ2-5; D remains ambiguous. The DNA end is a closer match to TRBJ2-4, so the J assignment may be wrong. The germline V gene encodes CDR1 DFQATT and CDR2 SNEGSKA (reference sequence). The CDR3 extends over 11 amino acids. The CDR3, as DNA: TGCAGTGCTGTAGAGGCAAACATTCAGTACTTC. Its translation: CSAVEANIQYF.

The rearrangement links TRBV20-1 to TRBJ2-5, with TRBD1 as a possible D gene (6 bases). The tail of the sequence fits TRBJ2-7 better, so the J call may be wrong. This CDR3 contains 13 residues. The V gene's germline CDR1 is DFQATT and CDR2 SNEGSKA (reference sequence). CDR3 nucleotides: TGCAGTGCTGGCCGGGACACGAGCTACGAGCAGTACTTC. Translating gives CSAGRDTSYEQYF.

This chain uses TRBV6-6 with TRBJ2-1; D gene unclear. Per the germline V gene, CDR1 is MNHNY and CDR2 is SVGAGI (reference sequence). The CDR3 extends over 12 amino acids. V was clipped by 2 bases and J by 9 bases, with 8 bases between them. The CDR3 DNA sequence: TGTGCCAGCAGTTACACGAGGAGTGAGCAGTTCTTC. Translated, it gives CASSYTRSEQFF.

The V gene is TRBV12-3 or TRBV12-4, the J gene TRBJ2-1, with 8 bases matching TRBD1. J was trimmed by 3 bases and V by 5 bases; bases with no gene match: 12. This CDR3 spans 17 amino acids. CDR3 DNA: TGTGCCAGCAGTCCCCCCCAGGGACAGGAAGGCTACAATGAGCAGTTCTTC. This sequence encodes CASSPPQGQEGYNEQFF.

This clonotype has more than one count but fewer than ten. The chain couples TRBV7-8 to TRBJ2-5, with unresolved D. Germline CDR1 is SGHVS and CDR2 is FQNEAQ. Trimming cost V 5 bases and J 5 bases, with 12 bases left between them. The CDR3 totals 13 residues. CDR3 amino acids: CASSPLRLETQYF. For the CDR3, the DNA is TGTGCCAGCAGCCCCCTTCGGTTGGAGACCCAGTACTTC. The full variable domain, with the rest looked up from reference TRBV7-8 and TRBJ2-5, is GAGVSQSPRYKVAKRGQDVALRCDPISGHVSLFWYQQALGQGPEFLTYFQNEAQLDKSGLPSDRFFAERPEGSVSTLKIQRTQQEDSAVYLCASSPLRLETQYFGPGTRLLVL.

This clonotype has only a few counts. The CDR3 region has the DNA TGCAGTGCTGTCGACGGGAACTATGGCTACACCTTC. As protein: CSAVDGNYGYTF. V and J are TRBV20-1 and TRBJ1-2; no clear D. V was trimmed by 5 bases and J by 2 bases, leaving 9 bases between them. Germline lookup yields CDR1 DFQATT and CDR2 SNEGSKA (reference sequence). The CDR3 length is 12 residues.

This chain uses TRBV28 with TRBJ2-5; TRBD2 agrees at 13 bases. Germline CDR1 MDHEN, CDR2 SYDVKM. There are 12 residues in the CDR3. Trimming at V came to 9 bases and at J to 11 bases, leaving 6 bases not matched to a gene. CDR3 sequence: CASGLAGVEQYF. The CDR3 DNA follows: TGTGCCAGTGGACTAGCGGGAGTTGAGCAGTACTTC.

The CDR3 DNA reads TGTGCCAGCAGCTTGCAACAGGGGATTACCTACAATGAGCAGTTCTTC. Protein product: CASSLQQGITYNEQFF. This chain connects TRBV5-6 to TRBJ2-1, with 7 bases fitting TRBD1. CDR3 length: 16 residues. The ends lost 1 base at V and 2 bases at J; junction bases unmatched: 6. The germline gives CDR1 SGHDT, CDR2 YYEEEE.

V is TRBV7-2 and J is TRBJ2-1; the D is unclear. The V gene's germline CDR1 is SGHTA and CDR2 FQGNSA. The V gene lost 3 bases and the J gene lost 0 bases, with 9 bases spanning the gap. This CDR3 has 15 residues. CDR3 sequence reads: CASSFDVSSYNEQFF. CDR3 bases: TGTGCCAGCAGCTTTGACGTGAGCTCCTACAATGAGCAGTTCTTC. The variable domain in full, with the rest retrieved from reference TRBV7-2 and TRBJ2-1, is GAGVSQSPSNKVTEKGKDVELRCDPISGHTALYWYRQSLGQGLEFLIYFQGNSAPDKSGLPSDRFSAERTGGSVSTLTIQRTQQEDSAVYLCASSFDVSSYNEQFFGPGTRLTVL.

This rearrangement joins TRBV4-1 to TRBJ2-3; D perhaps matches TRBD1 (6 bases). There are 16 residues in the CDR3. The ends were cut back, 2 bases at V and 2 bases at J, with 14 bases in the middle. The germline V gene encodes CDR1 MGHRA and CDR2 YSYEKL. The chain's CDR3 is CASSQKPTGDTDTQYF. CDR3 DNA: TGCGCCAGCAGCCAAAAACCGACAGGCGACACAGATACGCAGTATTTT.

The rearrangement links TRBV20-1 to TRBJ1-5, with D perhaps matching TRBD1 (5 bases). CDR3 length equals 18 residues. Trimming left V 1 base short and J 3 bases short, with 22 bases between. Germline CDR1 and CDR2: DFQATT and SNEGSKA (reference sequence). CDR3 DNA sequence: TGCAGTGCTAGAGCCATCTTGCGTGGGACCACACTCAATCAGCCCCAGCATTTT. It encodes CSARAILRGTTLNQPQHF.

This clonotype occurred once. The CDR3 loop reads CASSLTPGAGTEAFF. The CDR3 bases are TGTGCCAGCAGCTTAACTCCGGGGGCAGGCACTGAAGCTTTCTTT. J is TRBJ1-1 and V is TRBV7-3, with D perhaps TRBD1 (6 bases). Trimming took 0 bases from V and 4 from J, leaving 12 bases between them. The CDR3 consists of 15 residues. Germline V gene data show CDR1 as SGHTA and CDR2 as FQGTGA.

The chain joins TRBV7-8 to TRBJ2-4; D remains ambiguous. The J call is in doubt because the DNA end fits TRBJ2-7 better. Germline CDR1 is SGHVS and CDR2 is FQNEAQ. The CDR3 sequence is 15 residues long. The CDR3 is CASSLLGRSSYEQYF. Written as DNA, the CDR3 is TGTGCCAGCAGCTTATTAGGACGGAGCTCCTACGAGCAGTACTTC.

The J gene is TRBJ2-7, the V gene TRBV5-1; 8 positions agree with TRBD1. From germline, CDR1 is SGHRS and CDR2 YFSETQ. The V gene end was trimmed by 5 bases and the J gene end by 0 bases; junction bases not matched to a gene: 10. This CDR3 spans 16 amino acids. CDR3 protein: CASSYPGDRISYEQYF. As DNA, the CDR3 is TGCGCCAGCAGTTACCCTGGGGACAGGATCTCCTACGAGCAGTACTTC.